This T cell receptor beta chain emerged from a study of tumor-infiltrating lymphocytes in primary liver carcinoma. Study at large: The study enrolled male and female patients aged 30 to 69 years. Recorded tumor stage was T1-T3 N0M0, with diameters of roughly 4 to 11 cm.

Starting material of 450 to 550 ng total RNA yielded TCR beta cDNA via a constant-region primer. It was through three nested multiplex PCR rounds of slightly modified ARM-PCR that TCR beta libraries arose. Forward primers for TRBV1-TRBV30 and a C-beta reverse primer served the first two PCR rounds, at 10 cycles each. In TCRdb, the multiplex PCR reads were re-called with MiXCR into one record per CDR3 protein. The sample lists 320,000 or so distinct CDR3 sequences, 55% to 65% occurring once. With respect to this clonotype: Antigen: not known. A clone one base away is much larger, so this may be a read error.

V shed 7 bases, J shed 8 bases, and the junction held 8 bases outside the gene matches. CDR1 and CDR2 from the germline V gene are MNHEY and SVGAGI. This CDR3 comprises 13 residues. For blood RNA, unsorted whole blood served as the source, and germline DNA was extracted too. Donors were untreated and chronically infected with HBV. General study findings and limits: Being bulk and unsorted, samples allowed no CD4+ and CD8+ repertoire comparison.

Material: peripheral blood. The sequence derives from a man aged 35 to 55 with primary liver carcinoma and hepatitis B virus infection. J is TRBJ2-1 and V is TRBV6-5; 7 bases fit TRBD2. DNA for the CDR3: TGTGCCAGCACTCCAGCGGGATTGGATGAGCAGTTCTTC. It is translated as CASTPAGLDEQFF.